Shown below are 9 T cell receptor beta chains from a single sample sequenced in a study of shared clonotypes between healthy human individuals. Clones were read by immunoSEQ multiplex PCR, and TCRdb kept only the in-frame ones, dropping some. The repertoire holds 500,000 to 650,000 clones, with around 78% as singletons. Sequenced material: PBMCs. The receptors come from a woman aged 40 to 50 in good health. Some clones in this sample may be carry-over from other donors' samples.

This chain connects TRBV2 to TRBJ2-1; 7 bases align to TRBD1. J gave up 8 bases and V 5 bases, and 9 bases lay outside the gene matches. The CDR3 is made up of 14 amino acids. Germline V gene sequence: CDR1 SNHLY, CDR2 FYNNEI. CDR3 sequence reads: CASSLTGIGDEQFF. The CDR3 region has the DNA TGTGCCAGCAGTTTGACAGGGATTGGGGATGAGCAGTTCTTC. Full variable domain (missing parts from reference TRBV2 and TRBJ2-1): EPEVTQTPSHQVTQMGQEVILRCVPISNHLYFYWYRQILGQKVEFLVSFYNNEISEKSEIFDDQFSVERPDGSNFTLKIRSTKLEDSAMYFCASSLTGIGDEQFFGPGTRLTVL.

This clone has a single count. This chain joins TRBV6-5 and TRBJ2-5, with D unclear. This CDR3 has 11 residues. CDR1 is MNHEY and CDR2 is SVGAGI in the germline V gene. V was clipped by 4 bases and J by 4 bases, with 4 bases between them. In nucleotides, the CDR3 is TGTGCCAGCAGTTTGAGAGAGACCCAGTACTTC. Its protein product is CASSLRETQYF.

The rearrangement links TRBV28 to TRBJ2-7; D possibly matches TRBD1 or TRBD2 (5 bases each). CDR1 is MDHEN and CDR2 is SYDVKM in the germline V gene. V was shortened by 5 bases and J by 2 bases, with 16 bases between the two germline ends. The CDR3 totals 15 residues. In DNA, the CDR3 is TGTGCCAGCAGTCTGGGGGTCGTTGCGACCTACGAGCAGTACTTC. Residues: CASSLGVVATYEQYF.

This clone was detected only once. A much larger clonotype is one base distant, so this may be a read error. The CDR3 does not close with the conserved phenylalanine or tryptophan, likely indicating a read error. The chain couples TRBV29-1 to TRBJ1-4, with D possibly matching TRBD1 (6 bases). The CDR3 has 13 residues. Deletions cut 4 bases from V and 8 bases from J, with 14 bases between. CDR1 is SQVTM, CDR2 ANQGSEA, per germline. CDR3 region: CSVVSRGGEKLFI. Here the CDR3 DNA reads TGCAGCGTTGTAAGCAGGGGCGGAGAAAAACTGTTTATT.

For this clone: A far larger clone is off by one base, so a read error is likely. The rearrangement joins TRBV2 to TRBJ2-3; D is ambiguous. Trimming removed 7 bases at V and 10 bases at J, with 6 bases between. Germline assignment: CDR1 SNHLY and CDR2 FYNNEI. CDR3 length equals 9 residues. As DNA, the CDR3 is TGTGCCAGCAACGATCCGCAGTATTTT. Encoded protein: CASNDPQYF.

The rearrangement links TRBV9 to TRBJ2-5, with 8 bases that match TRBD1. The CDR3 has 14 residues. Germline CDR1 is SGDLS and CDR2 is YYNGEE. J lost 3 bases, V lost 3 bases, and 4 bases had no gene match. Written as DNA, the CDR3 is TGTGCCAGCAGCGCCTCAGGGGGCAAAGAGACCCAGTACTTC. Its translation: CASSASGGKETQYF.

V usage is TRBV5-1 and J usage is TRBJ2-3, with 10 bases that match TRBD1. The J segment lost 6 bases and the V segment lost 6 bases, leaving 7 bases of the junction unmatched. CDR1 and CDR2 (germline): SGHRS, YFSETQ. This CDR3 is built from 14 residues. CDR3 sequence: CASTRTGGVDTQYF. CDR3 coding DNA: TGCGCCAGCACCAGGACAGGGGGGGTTGATACGCAGTATTTT.

As concerns this clone: Additional DNA sequences in this sample encode the identical CDR3. The rearrangement links TRBV7-9 to TRBJ2-7; 10 bases are a match to TRBD2. After removal of 1 base from V and 5 bases from J, the junction contained 2 bases not matched to a gene. This CDR3 is 14 amino acids long. CDR1 is SEHNR, CDR2 FQNEAQ, per germline (reference sequence). CDR3: CASSLGGLANEQYF. The CDR3, as DNA: TGTGCCAGCAGCTTAGGGGGACTAGCGAACGAGCAGTACTTC.

Turning to this clone: One base away lies a much larger clone, so this may be a sequencing read error. The V call is TRBV7-2, the J call TRBJ2-5; D tentatively reads TRBD1 or TRBD2 (6 bases each). Gene TRBJ2-7 matches the end of the DNA better, so the J call may be wrong. Germline CDR1 reads SGHTA; CDR2 reads FQGNSA. The CDR3 has 15 amino acids. The CDR3 DNA sequence: TGTGCCAGCAGCACGGGAGAGGGGGGAATCTACGAGCAGTACTTC. Its protein product is CASSTGEGGIYEQYF.